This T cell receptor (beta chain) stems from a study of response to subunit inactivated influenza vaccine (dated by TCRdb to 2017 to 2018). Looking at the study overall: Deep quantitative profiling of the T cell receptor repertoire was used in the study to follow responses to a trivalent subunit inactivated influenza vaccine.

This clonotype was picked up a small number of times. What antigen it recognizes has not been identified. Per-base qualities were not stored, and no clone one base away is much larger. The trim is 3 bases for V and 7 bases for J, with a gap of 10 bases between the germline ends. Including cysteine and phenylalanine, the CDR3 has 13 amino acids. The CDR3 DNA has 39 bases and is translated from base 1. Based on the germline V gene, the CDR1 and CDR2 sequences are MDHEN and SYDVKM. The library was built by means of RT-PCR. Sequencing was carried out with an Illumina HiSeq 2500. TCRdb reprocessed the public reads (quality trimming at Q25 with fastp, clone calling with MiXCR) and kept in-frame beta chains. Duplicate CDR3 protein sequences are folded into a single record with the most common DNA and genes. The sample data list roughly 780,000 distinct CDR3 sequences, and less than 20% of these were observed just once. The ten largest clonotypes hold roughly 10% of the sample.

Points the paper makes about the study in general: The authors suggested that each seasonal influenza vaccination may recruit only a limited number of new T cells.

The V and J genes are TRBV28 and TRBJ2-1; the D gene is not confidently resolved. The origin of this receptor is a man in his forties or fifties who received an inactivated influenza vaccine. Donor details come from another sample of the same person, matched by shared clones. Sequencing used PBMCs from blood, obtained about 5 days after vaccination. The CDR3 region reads CASSLGRTNEQFF. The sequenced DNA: TGTGCCAGCAGTTTGGGTCGTACAAATGAGCAGTTCTTC.